A single sample gave rise to the 18 T cell receptor beta chains below, sequenced in a study of cytomegalovirus exposure and HLA in healthy donors. TCRdb keeps only in-frame clones here, not all; method: immunoSEQ multiplex PCR. The data contain about 170,000 clones, approximately 87% of them seen just once; the ten biggest clones take up 5.7%. Sequencing was carried out using PBMCs. Receptors originate from a woman aged 25 to 39 in good health and CMV-seronegative.

The chain couples TRBV27 to TRBJ2-7, with D maybe TRBD2 (5 bases). Trimming removed 4 bases from V and 4 bases from J, with 17 bases in between. This CDR3 spans 15 amino acids. Germline V CDR1 and CDR2: MNHEY, SMNVEV (reference sequence). The CDR3 DNA reads TGTGCCAGCAGTTATAATCGGGATCGCCCATACGAGCAGTACTTC. Translating gives CASSYNRDRPYEQYF.

The chain has TRBV13 and TRBJ1-2; weak D call: TRBD1 (5 bases). V was pared by 2 bases and J by 1 base, with 11 bases between. Germline CDR1 PRHDT, CDR2 FYEKMQ (reference sequence). The CDR3 contains 15 residues. CDR3 nucleotide sequence: TGTGCCAGCAGCTTAAGGGGTACAGGTAACTATGGCTACACCTTC. It translates to CASSLRGTGNYGYTF.

This clone was picked up a small number of times. This chain's CDR3 is CASGTGLASNEQYF. CDR3 coding DNA: TGTGCCAGCGGAACGGGACTAGCGTCCAACGAGCAGTACTTC. This chain links TRBV28 with TRBJ2-7; TRBD2 agrees at 10 bases. Germline lookup yields CDR1 MDHEN and CDR2 SYDVKM. The CDR3 sequence is 14 residues long. J gave up 5 bases and V 8 bases, and 9 bases lay outside the gene matches.

The V call is TRBV14, the J call TRBJ2-1; D may match TRBD1 or TRBD2 (6 bases each). CDR1 SGHDN and CDR2 FVKESK come from the germline V gene. This CDR3 has 17 amino acids. The germline V and J ends were trimmed by 1 base and 3 bases, with 16 bases remaining between them. CDR3 sequence (DNA): TGTGCCAGCAGCCAAGGCCCTGGGGGGCAACGCTACAATGAGCAGTTCTTC. Translation gives CASSQGPGGQRYNEQFF.

This clone is medium-sized within its sample. The rearrangement joins TRBV4-2 to TRBJ1-2; weak D call: TRBD1 (5 bases). From germline, CDR1 is LGHNA and CDR2 YNFKEQ. The V end was cut by 1 base, the J end by 2 bases, with 8 bases between. CDR3 length: 14 residues. This chain's CDR3 is CASSQGQQNYGYTF. CDR3 bases: TGTGCCAGCAGCCAAGGACAGCAAAACTATGGCTACACCTTC.

The CDR3 sequence: CASSVDRQDEQYF. The CDR3 DNA sequence: TGTGCCAGCAGCGTAGATCGGCAGGACGAGCAGTACTTC. The gene calls are TRBV9 and TRBJ2-7; D gene ambiguous. CDR3 length: 13 amino acids. V lost 0 bases, J lost 5 bases, and 9 bases lay in between. Germline CDR1 SGDLS, CDR2 YYNGEE.

V gene TRBV6-6 combines with J gene TRBJ1-3; the D is unclear. CDR1 and CDR2 (germline): MNHNY, SVGAGI (reference sequence). The CDR3 has 15 amino acids. Trimming left V 5 bases short and J 3 bases short, with 14 bases between. The CDR3 DNA is TGTGCCAGCAGTCGCAATTTGCGGAATGGAAACACCATATATTTT. It yields the protein CASSRNLRNGNTIYF.

This chain joins TRBV9 and TRBJ2-2, with a possible D match to TRBD1 (7 bases). V lost 2 bases and J 1 base, leaving 9 bases between the germline ends. Germline V CDR1 and CDR2: SGDLS, YYNGEE. This CDR3 region has 15 residues. For the CDR3, the DNA is TGTGCCAGCAGCGTCCAGGGGGGGAACACCGGGGAGCTGTTTTTT. Translated: CASSVQGGNTGELFF.

This chain links TRBV5-1 with TRBJ2-7, with a possible D match to TRBD2 (6 bases). The CDR3 is made up of 14 amino acids. CDR1 SGHRS and CDR2 YFSETQ come from the germline V gene. V lost 2 bases and J lost 6, with 15 bases in between. The CDR3 nucleotides are TGCGCCAGCAGCTTTACAGCGGGCCGTCCCGAGCAGTACTTC. It is translated as CASSFTAGRPEQYF.

V and J are TRBV6-1 and TRBJ1-5, with 7 bases aligning to TRBD1. V lost 8 bases and J lost 5; bases outside the gene matches: 12. This CDR3 has 15 residues. Germline CDR1 and CDR2: MNHNS and SASEGT. CDR3 DNA: TGTGCCAGCCGAGGTCGGCAGGGGGAGGATCAGCCCCAGCATTTT. Translating it yields CASRGRQGEDQPQHF.

The genes are TRBV29-1 and TRBJ1-2; perhaps TRBD1 as D (5 bases). The germline V gene has CDR1 SQVTM and CDR2 ANQGSEA. The CDR3 consists of 16 residues. V was pared by 0 bases and J by 4 bases, with 18 bases between. CDR3 DNA sequence: TGCAGCGTTGAAGAGGGCAGGGCAGGCAGTACCTATGGCTACACCTTC. It encodes CSVEEGRAGSTYGYTF.

The genes are TRBV6-1 and TRBJ1-2; tentatively, D is TRBD1 (6 bases). CDR3 length: 13 residues. The germline CDR1 and CDR2 sequences are MNHNS and SASEGT. V lost 7 bases to trimming and J lost 8 bases, with 17 bases between them. Written as DNA, the CDR3 is TGTGCCAGCACCGACGACAGGCTGTTCGGCTACACCTTC. Its protein is CASTDDRLFGYTF.

The chain employs TRBV11-2 and TRBJ2-1, with 7 bases matching TRBD2. This CDR3 has 15 residues. In germline, CDR1 is SGHAT, CDR2 FQNNGV. With 4 bases clipped from V and 9 bases from J, the junction kept 12 bases outside the gene matches. DNA of the CDR3: TGTGCCAGCAGCTACCTACGACTAGCTCAAGGTGAGCAGTTCTTC. Protein product: CASSYLRLAQGEQFF.

The chain couples TRBV6-6 to TRBJ1-2; 7 bases agree with TRBD1. The CDR3 is 14 amino acids. V lost 5 bases, J lost 7 bases, and 10 bases stayed unmatched. Germline CDR1 and CDR2: MNHNY and SVGAGI (reference sequence). CDR3 protein: CASSQTGFGGGYTF. In nucleotides, the CDR3 is TGTGCCAGCAGTCAGACAGGGTTTGGAGGTGGCTACACCTTC.

This clone appeared a single time. The chain joins TRBV28 to TRBJ2-7; 8 nucleotides agree with TRBD2. The trim removed 7 bases at V and 5 bases at J, leaving 10 bases unmatched. CDR3 size: 14 residues. CDR1 is MDHEN and CDR2 is SYDVKM in the germline V gene. CDR3 coding DNA: TGTGCCAGCAAAACCCGAGGACTAGCAAACGAGCAGTACTTC. This codes for CASKTRGLANEQYF. Full variable domain (rest looked up from reference TRBV28 and TRBJ2-7): DVKVTQSSRYLVKRTGEKVFLECVQDMDHENMFWYRQDPGLGLRLIYFSYDVKMKEKGDIPEGYSVSREKKERFSLILESASTNQTSMYLCASKTRGLANEQYFGPGTRLTVT.

This clone showed up just once. The chain recombines TRBV6-5 with TRBJ2-5; D remains unclear. Looked up from germline, CDR1 is MNHEY and CDR2 is SVGAGI. The CDR3 is 14 residues long. V lost 6 bases, J lost 1 base, and 12 bases lay in between. The CDR3 DNA follows: TGTGCCAGCAGCCTATACGGAGCCCAAGAGACCCAGTACTTC. Translation: CASSLYGAQETQYF.

CDR3 amino acids: CASSSTGTGAYNEQFF. CDR3 nucleotide sequence: TGTGCCAGCAGCTCTACAGGGACAGGGGCTTACAATGAGCAGTTCTTC. This chain joins TRBV7-6 and TRBJ2-1; TRBD1 aligns across 10 bases. CDR3 length equals 16 residues. With V trimmed by 4 bases and J by 4 bases, 7 bases remained unmatched. The germline gives CDR1 SGHVS, CDR2 FNYEAQ.

This rearrangement joins TRBV30 to TRBJ1-5; D is ambiguous. Trimming removed 3 bases at V and 2 bases at J, with 11 bases between. Looked up from germline, CDR1 is GTSNPN and CDR2 is SVGIG (reference sequence). This CDR3 contains 14 residues. Written as DNA, the CDR3 is TGTGCCTGGAGGCGGGGAACTGGCAATCAGCCCCAGCATTTT. This gives the protein CAWRRGTGNQPQHF.